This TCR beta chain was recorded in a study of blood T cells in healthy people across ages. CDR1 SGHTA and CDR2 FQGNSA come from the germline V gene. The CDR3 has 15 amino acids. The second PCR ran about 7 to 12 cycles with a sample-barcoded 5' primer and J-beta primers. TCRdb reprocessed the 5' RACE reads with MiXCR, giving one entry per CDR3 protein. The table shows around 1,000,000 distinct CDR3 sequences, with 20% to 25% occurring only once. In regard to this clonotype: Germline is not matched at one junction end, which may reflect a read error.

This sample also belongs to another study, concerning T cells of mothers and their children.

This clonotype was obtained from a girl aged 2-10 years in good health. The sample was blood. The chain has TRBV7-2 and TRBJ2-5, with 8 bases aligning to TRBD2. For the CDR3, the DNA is TGTGCCGGCAGCCCACTCGGGGGGGTCCAAGAGACCCAGTACTTC. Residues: CAGSPLGGVQETQYF.